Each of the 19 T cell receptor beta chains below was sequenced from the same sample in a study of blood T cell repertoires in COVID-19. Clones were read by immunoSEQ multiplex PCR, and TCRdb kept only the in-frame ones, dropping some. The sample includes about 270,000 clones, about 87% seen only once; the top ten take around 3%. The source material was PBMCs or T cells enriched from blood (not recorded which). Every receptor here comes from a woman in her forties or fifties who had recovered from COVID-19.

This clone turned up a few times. CDR3 sequence reads: CASSFTGSGYTF. CDR3 sequence (DNA): TGTGCCAGCAGTTTTACGGGGTCCGGCTACACCTTC. The chain carries TRBV28 and TRBJ1-2; unclear D gene. There are 12 residues in the CDR3. Germline values: CDR1 MDHEN, CDR2 SYDVKM. Trimming pared 3 bases from V and 8 bases from J, leaving 10 bases between.

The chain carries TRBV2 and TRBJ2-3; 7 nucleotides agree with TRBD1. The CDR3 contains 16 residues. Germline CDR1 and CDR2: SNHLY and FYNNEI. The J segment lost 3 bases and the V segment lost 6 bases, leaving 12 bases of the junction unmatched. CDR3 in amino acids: CASREQGRGETDTQYF. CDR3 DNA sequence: TGTGCCAGCAGGGAACAGGGGAGAGGGGAGACAGATACGCAGTATTTT.

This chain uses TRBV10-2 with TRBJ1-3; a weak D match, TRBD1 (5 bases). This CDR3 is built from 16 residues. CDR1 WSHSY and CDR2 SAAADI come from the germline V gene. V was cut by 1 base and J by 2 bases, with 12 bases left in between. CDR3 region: CASSEWTRTAGNTIYF. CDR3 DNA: TGCGCCAGCAGTGAGTGGACAAGGACCGCTGGAAACACCATATATTTT.

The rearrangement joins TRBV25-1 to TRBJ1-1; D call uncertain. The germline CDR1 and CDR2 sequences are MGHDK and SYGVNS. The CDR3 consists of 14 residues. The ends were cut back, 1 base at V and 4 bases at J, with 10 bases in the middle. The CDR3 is CASSESVHPTEAFF. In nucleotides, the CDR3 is TGTGCCAGCAGTGAATCAGTACACCCCACTGAAGCTTTCTTT.

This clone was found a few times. DNA of the CDR3: TGTGCCAGTAAATTTACTCAGGGGAACTATGGCTACACCTTC. Amino acid sequence: CASKFTQGNYGYTF. The chain has TRBV2 and TRBJ1-2, with a tentative D call TRBD1 (6 bases). This CDR3 is built from 14 residues. The V gene lost 9 bases and the J gene lost 2 bases, with 16 bases spanning the gap. Germline V CDR1 and CDR2: SNHLY, FYNNEI. Full variable domain (outside the CDR3, taken from reference TRBV2 and TRBJ1-2): EPEVTQTPSHQVTQMGQEVILRCVPISNHLYFYWYRQILGQKVEFLVSFYNNEISEKSEIFDDQFSVERPDGSNFTLKIRSTKLEDSAMYFCASKFTQGNYGYTFGSGTRLTVV.

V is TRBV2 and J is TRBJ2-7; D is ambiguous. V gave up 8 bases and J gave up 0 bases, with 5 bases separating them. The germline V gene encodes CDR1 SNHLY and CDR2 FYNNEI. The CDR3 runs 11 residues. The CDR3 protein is CASGPSYEQYF. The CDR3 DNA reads TGTGCCAGCGGGCCCTCCTACGAGCAGTACTTC.

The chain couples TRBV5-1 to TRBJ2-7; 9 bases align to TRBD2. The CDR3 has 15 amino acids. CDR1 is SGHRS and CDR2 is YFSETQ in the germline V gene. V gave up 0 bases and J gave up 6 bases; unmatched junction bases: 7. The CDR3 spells CASSLVSSGTREQYF. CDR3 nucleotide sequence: TGCGCCAGCAGCTTGGTTTCTAGCGGGACTCGCGAGCAGTACTTC.

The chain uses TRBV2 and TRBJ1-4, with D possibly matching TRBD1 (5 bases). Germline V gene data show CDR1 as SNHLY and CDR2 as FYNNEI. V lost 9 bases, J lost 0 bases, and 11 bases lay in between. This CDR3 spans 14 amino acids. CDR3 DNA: TGTGCCAGTCAGACAGCGACAACTAATGAAAAACTGTTTTTT. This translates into CASQTATTNEKLFF. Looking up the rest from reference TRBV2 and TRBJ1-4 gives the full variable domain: EPEVTQTPSHQVTQMGQEVILRCVPISNHLYFYWYRQILGQKVEFLVSFYNNEISEKSEIFDDQFSVERPDGSNFTLKIRSTKLEDSAMYFCASQTATTNEKLFFGSGTQLSVL.

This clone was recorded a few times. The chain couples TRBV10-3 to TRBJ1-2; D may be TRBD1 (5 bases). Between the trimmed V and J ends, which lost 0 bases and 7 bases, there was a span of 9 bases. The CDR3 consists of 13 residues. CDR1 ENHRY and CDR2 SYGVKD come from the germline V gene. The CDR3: CAISESQGIGYTF. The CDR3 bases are TGTGCCATCAGTGAGTCCCAGGGTATTGGCTACACCTTC.

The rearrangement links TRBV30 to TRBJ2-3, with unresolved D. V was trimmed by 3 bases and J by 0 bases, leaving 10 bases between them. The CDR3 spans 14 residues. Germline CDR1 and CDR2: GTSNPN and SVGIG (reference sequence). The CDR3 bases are TGTGCCTGGAGCCGGAGCACGAGCACAGATACGCAGTATTTT. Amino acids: CAWSRSTSTDTQYF. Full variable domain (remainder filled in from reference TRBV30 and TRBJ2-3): SQTIHQWPATLVQPVGSPLSLECTVEGTSNPNLYWYRQAAGRGLQLLFYSVGIGQISSEVPQNLSASRPQDRQFILSSKKLLLSDSGFYLCAWSRSTSTDTQYFGPGTRLTVL.

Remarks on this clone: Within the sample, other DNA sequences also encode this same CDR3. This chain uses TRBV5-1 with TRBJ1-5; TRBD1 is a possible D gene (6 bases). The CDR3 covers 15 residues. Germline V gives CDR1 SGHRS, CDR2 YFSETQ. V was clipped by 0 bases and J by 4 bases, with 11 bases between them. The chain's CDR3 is CASSLEQGRNQPQHF. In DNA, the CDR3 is TGCGCCAGCAGCTTGGAACAGGGCAGGAATCAGCCCCAGCATTTT.

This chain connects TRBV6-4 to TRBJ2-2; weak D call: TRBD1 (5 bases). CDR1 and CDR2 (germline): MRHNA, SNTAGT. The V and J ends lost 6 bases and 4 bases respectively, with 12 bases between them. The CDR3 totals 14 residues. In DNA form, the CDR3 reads TGTGCCAGCAGGAAGGGGCATGGCACCGGGGAGCTGTTTTTT. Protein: CASRKGHGTGELFF.

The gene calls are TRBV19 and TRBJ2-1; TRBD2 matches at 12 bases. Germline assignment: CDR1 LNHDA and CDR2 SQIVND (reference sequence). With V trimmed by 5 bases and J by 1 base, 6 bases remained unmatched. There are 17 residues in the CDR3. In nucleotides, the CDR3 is TGTGCCAGTAGTTCAAAACTAGCGGGAGGATCCTACAATGAGCAGTTCTTC. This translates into CASSSKLAGGSYNEQFF.

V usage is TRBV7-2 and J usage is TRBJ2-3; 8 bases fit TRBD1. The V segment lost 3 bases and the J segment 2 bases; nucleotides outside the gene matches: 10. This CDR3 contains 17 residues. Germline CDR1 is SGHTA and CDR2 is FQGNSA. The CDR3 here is CASSLKARGLFTDTQYF. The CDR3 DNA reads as TGTGCCAGCAGCTTGAAGGCCAGGGGGCTATTCACAGATACGCAGTATTTT.

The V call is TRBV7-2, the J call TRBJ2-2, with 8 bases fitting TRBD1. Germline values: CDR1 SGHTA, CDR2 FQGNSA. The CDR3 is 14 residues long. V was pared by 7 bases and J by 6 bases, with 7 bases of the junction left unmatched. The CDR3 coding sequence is TGTGCCAGCAAACGGACAGGGTCCCCCGGGGAGCTGTTTTTT. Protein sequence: CASKRTGSPGELFF.

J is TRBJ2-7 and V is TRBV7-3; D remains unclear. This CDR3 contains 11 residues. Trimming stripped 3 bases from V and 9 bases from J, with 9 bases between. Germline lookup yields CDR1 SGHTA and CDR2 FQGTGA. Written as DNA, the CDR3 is TGTGCCAGCAGCTTCTCACAAGTGCAGTACTTC. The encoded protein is CASSFSQVQYF.

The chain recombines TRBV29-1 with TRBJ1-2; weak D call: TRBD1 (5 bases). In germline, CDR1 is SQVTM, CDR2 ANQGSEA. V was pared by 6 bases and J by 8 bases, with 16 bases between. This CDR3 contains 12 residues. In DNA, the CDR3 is TGCAGCGTCCCAAGGGGAGGGGAAGGCTACACCTTC. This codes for CSVPRGGEGYTF. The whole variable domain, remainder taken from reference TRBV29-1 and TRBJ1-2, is SAVISQKPSRDICQRGTSLTIQCQVDSQVTMMFWYRQQPGQSLTLIATANQGSEATYESGFVIDKFPISRPNLTFSTLTVSNMSPEDSSIYLCSVPRGGEGYTFGSGTRLTVV.

The CDR3 spells CASGSVPLHPGQGYEQYF. DNA of the CDR3: TGCGCCAGCGGCTCTGTCCCCCTTCATCCGGGACAGGGGTACGAGCAGTACTTC. V usage is TRBV10-1 and J usage is TRBJ2-7; 10 nucleotides line up with TRBD1. Per the germline V gene, CDR1 is WNHNN and CDR2 is SYGVQD (reference sequence). The length of the CDR3 is 18 residues. Germline trimming cut 8 bases from V and 4 bases from J; bases unmatched to any gene: 20.

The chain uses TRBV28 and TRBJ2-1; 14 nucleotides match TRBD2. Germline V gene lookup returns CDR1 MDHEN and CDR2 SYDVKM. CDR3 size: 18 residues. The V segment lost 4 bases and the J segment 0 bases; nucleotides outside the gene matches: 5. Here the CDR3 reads CASSSTGLAGASYNEQFF. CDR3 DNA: TGTGCCAGCAGTTCAACGGGACTAGCGGGAGCCTCCTACAATGAGCAGTTCTTC.